The next 7 T cell receptor beta chains were all read from a single sample in a study of metastatic and nonmetastatic thyroid tumors (dated by TCRdb to 2020 to 2021). Preparation of the library involved PCR. The reads were generated on an Illumina HiSeq 4000. TCRdb reran the public reads through fastp at Q25 and MiXCR, keeping productive beta chains. This sample is represented by about 38,000 clones; under 30% of them were singletons. The top ten hold 11% of the sample. No patient had received any treatment before thyroid surgery. The sample consisted of blood. The receptor source for this set is a male donor with papillary thyroid cancer or a benign thyroid nodule (not recorded which). Some clones in this sample may be carry-over from other donors' samples.

This clone is classed as medium-sized. V usage is TRBV27 and J usage is TRBJ2-7, with 7 bases identical to TRBD1. Unmatched junction bases numbered 4, after V lost 3 bases and J lost 2 bases. The V gene's germline CDR1 is MNHEY and CDR2 SMNVEV (reference sequence). This CDR3 has 14 residues. The CDR3, as DNA: TGTGCCAGCAGTTTCGACAGGGTAGCCTACGAGCAGTACTTC. Its translation is CASSFDRVAYEQYF.

The chain couples TRBV11-2 to TRBJ2-1, with D perhaps matching TRBD2 (5 bases). The germline gives CDR1 SGHAT, CDR2 FQNNGV. The CDR3 runs 16 residues. V was cut by 1 base and J by 4 bases, with 14 bases left in between. The CDR3 region is CASSLGSSKYYNEQFF. CDR3 nucleotide sequence: TGTGCCAGCAGCTTAGGATCTAGCAAATATTACAATGAGCAGTTCTTC.

By its share, this clone is medium-sized (0.01 to 0.1%). The rearrangement links TRBV11-1 to TRBJ2-7; 8 positions match TRBD1. Germline trimming cut 2 bases from V and 2 bases from J; bases unmatched to any gene: 5. This CDR3 has 15 residues. Germline CDR1 and CDR2: SGHAT and FQDESV (reference sequence). The CDR3 region has the DNA TGTGCCAGCAGCTTAACTGGGACAGGAGCCTACGAGCAGTACTTC. Residues: CASSLTGTGAYEQYF.

The chain is built from TRBV5-1 and TRBJ1-4, with D unresolved. The CDR3 totals 12 residues. The V gene lost 0 bases and the J gene lost 7 bases, with 4 bases spanning the gap. CDR1 and CDR2 from the germline V gene are SGHRS and YFSETQ. DNA of the CDR3: TGCGCCAGCAGCTTGGGGGGTGAAAAACTGTTTTTT. This translates into CASSLGGEKLFF. The full variable domain, its missing parts supplied by reference TRBV5-1 and TRBJ1-4, is KAGVTQTPRYLIKTRGQQVTLSCSPISGHRSVSWYQQTPGQGLQFLFEYFSETQRNKGNFPGRFSGRQFSNSRSEMNVSTLELGDSALYLCASSLGGEKLFFGSGTQLSVL.

This chain uses TRBV10-1 with TRBJ2-1; TRBD1 agrees at 7 bases. J lost 10 bases, V lost 3 bases, and 12 bases had no gene match. The CDR3 runs to 15 residues. The germline V gene has CDR1 WNHNN and CDR2 SYGVQD (reference sequence). The CDR3 sequence: CASSEDLSRDREQFF. CDR3 bases: TGCGCCAGCAGTGAAGATTTATCACGGGACAGAGAGCAGTTCTTC.

This clone was picked up a small number of times. The chain has TRBV11-3 and TRBJ2-5, with 7 bases that match TRBD2. The J segment lost 1 base and the V segment lost 1 base, leaving 0 bases of the junction unmatched. Germline V lookup: CDR1 SGHNT, CDR2 YENEEA. The CDR3 is 14 amino acids. CDR3 region: CASSLGGGQETQYF. For the CDR3, the DNA is TGTGCCAGCAGCTTAGGGGGGGGCCAAGAGACCCAGTACTTC. Combining the CDR3 with reference TRBV11-3 and TRBJ2-5 gives the whole variable domain EAGVVQSPRYKIIEKKQPVAFWCNPISGHNTLYWYLQNLGQGPELLIRYENEEAVDDSQLPKDRFSAERLKGVDSTLKIQPAELGDSAVYLCASSLGGGQETQYFGPGTRLLVL.

In this sample, this clone turned up a few times. The same CDR3 is also encoded by other DNA sequences in this sample. The chain combines TRBV28 with TRBJ1-3, with 7 positions matching TRBD1. CDR3 length: 15 residues. V was pared by 5 bases and J by 0 bases, with 4 bases of the junction left unmatched. Germline lookup yields CDR1 MDHEN and CDR2 SYDVKM. This chain's CDR3 is CASSLRDSSGNTIYF. Here the CDR3 DNA reads TGTGCCAGCAGTCTAAGGGACAGCTCTGGAAACACCATATATTTT.